The subject of this entry is one T cell receptor (beta chain). What it binds is unknown. This sample was taken from a study of quantifying T cell responses using KT2 cells. Overall study context: cDNA was made from DNase-treated RNA using alpha and beta constant primers. The second PCR ran as a qPCR until a predetermined fluorescence threshold was reached. Study-wide results and caveats: Counts of KT2 alpha and beta sequences rose linearly with the number of KT2 cells added. KT2 sequences were detected down to about one KT2 cell per 100,000 PBMC.

The ends were cut back, 5 bases at V and 7 bases at J, with 9 bases in the middle. Germline V gene lookup returns CDR1 SGHTA and CDR2 FQGTGA. The CDR3 has 13 amino acids. A single-stranded UMI oligo with SP2 sequence was ligated to cDNA 3' ends. First-round PCR used roughly 4 cycles and beta primers RC1.1 and RC1.2 covering TRBC1 and TRBC2. A single record per CDR3 protein comes from TCRdb applying MiXCR to the UMI-ligation and nested PCR reads. The data show under 35,000 distinct CDR3 sequences, with 6% to 9.5% seen just once and around a sixth held by the top ten. Fixed numbers of PBMC received varying amounts of KT2 cells.

The sequence came from a human donor. The gene calls are TRBV7-3 and TRBJ1-6; D not resolved. The sample consisted of PBMCs spiked with cells of the T cell clone KT2. Here the CDR3 reads CASSPYENSPLHF. The CDR3 DNA reads as TGTGCCAGCAGCCCCTATGAAAATTCACCCCTCCACTTT.